This record covers a single T cell receptor (beta chain). These data come from a study of blood T cell repertoires in COVID-19. Study context: Acute and convalescent COVID-19 samples came from the United States, Italy and Spain. Sample material is recorded as cDNA or gDNA derived from T cells, B-cell-depleted T cells, or PBMCs.

The CDR3 length is 17 residues. J was trimmed by 4 bases and V by 3 bases; bases with no gene match: 6. The germline V gene has CDR1 SGHRS and CDR2 YFSETQ. The repertoire was sequenced with immunoSEQ multiplex PCR; TCRdb's copy has only in-frame clones and lacks some. Of around 260,000 clones detected, approximately 87% appear once; the ten largest clones hold 4.6%. This TCR was recovered from a man aged 60 to 69 who had recovered from COVID-19. The material sequenced was peripheral blood. V is TRBV5-1 and J is TRBJ2-5; 16 nucleotides align to TRBD2. Written as DNA, the CDR3 is TGCGCCAGCAGCTCGGGACTAGCGGGAGGGCCGGGAGAGACCCAGTACTTC. This sequence encodes CASSSGLAGGPGETQYF.